This T cell receptor (beta chain) was captured by sequencing in a study of T-cell reconstitution after alpha-beta-depleted transplantation in children. Deletions cut 0 bases from V and 1 base from J, with 11 bases between. CDR1 is SGHKS, CDR2 YYEKEE, per germline (reference sequence). The CDR3 sequence is 17 residues long. TCRbeta library preparation incorporated unique molecular identifiers. Via MiXCR, TCRdb re-called the PCR reads, giving one row per CDR3 protein. The data contain roughly 180,000 distinct CDR3 sequences, about 14% of them seen just once; the ten biggest clones take up around 14%. Ten or more counts support this clonotype.

This TCR was sampled from a human donor who donated a stem cell graft to a child with acute lymphoblastic leukemia. The chain recombines TRBV5-5 with TRBJ1-6, with no clear D. Sample: PBMCs from the stem cell graft donor, taken from the stem cell graft. Written as DNA, the CDR3 is TGTGCCAGCAGCTTGGGTCCGGTGAGGTCCTATAATTCACCCCTCCACTTT. Its protein product is CASSLGPVRSYNSPLHF.